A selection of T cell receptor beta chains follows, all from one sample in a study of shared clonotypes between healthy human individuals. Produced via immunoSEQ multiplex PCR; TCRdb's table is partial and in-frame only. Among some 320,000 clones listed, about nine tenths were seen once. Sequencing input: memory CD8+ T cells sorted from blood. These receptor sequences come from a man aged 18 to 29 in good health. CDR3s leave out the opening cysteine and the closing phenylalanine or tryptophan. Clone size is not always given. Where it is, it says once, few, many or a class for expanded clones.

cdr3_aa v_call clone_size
ASSLEGTSYGDTQY TRBV5-1 NA
ASSFLEGANEKLF TRBV27 NA
TSSHLQENTEAF TRBV1 NA
ASSLGTSALLRETQY TRBV5-1 NA
ASSLEERSNYEQY TRBV7-9 NA
SVGTGGSYEQY TRBV29-1 NA
ASSAEGQGNTEAF TRBV9 NA
AWSVMGAGELF TRBV30 NA
ASSQIAGDQETQY TRBV4-2 NA
ASSQGEDRPYEQY TRBV4-3 NA
ASSYDRGNQPQH TRBV6-6 NA
ASSSYNPLGTQY TRBV6-5 NA
ASSQGHPNTEAF TRBV4-1 NA
ASSLTTTNEKLF TRBV6-5 NA
ASSQGYEQY TRBV28 NA
ASRRFQETQY TRBV2 NA
ASSLAGIYQPQH TRBV7-9 NA
SAGGGLTETQY TRBV29-1 NA
ASSPGGKGADEQY TRBV7-3 NA
ASREGNAPLSDTQY TRBV2 NA
ASSQSEGSLYGYT TRBV4-3 few
ASSTGLAGTYNEQF TRBV5-1 NA
ASSLNQISANYGYT TRBV5-6 NA
SVALAGVNTGELF TRBV29-1 NA
ASSLAVGGKGRETQY TRBV7-9 NA
ASSWDRGNEKLF TRBV5-1 NA
ASSEDRVSYEQY TRBV10-2 NA
ASSHGLAGNTGELF TRBV7-9 NA
ASSSRGTEAF TRBV11-2 NA